This entry is about one T cell receptor (beta chain). This entry comes from a study of blood T cell repertoires in COVID-19. Background on the study: COVID-19 samples collected from the United States, Italy and Spain covered acute and convalescent phases. The analysed material was cDNA or gDNA that came from T cells, B-cell-depleted T cells, or PBMCs.

The trim removed 3 bases at V and 3 bases at J, leaving 7 bases unmatched. The CDR3 consists of 16 residues. The germline V gene encodes CDR1 MNHNS and CDR2 SASEGT. Study processing details: Using reference gene primer amplification, nucleated cell counts were estimated. TCRdb keeps only in-frame clones here, not all; method: immunoSEQ multiplex PCR. V and J calls and clone size are copied from that table; D and trimming were computed from the DNA. Among about 130,000 clones, around nine tenths were seen once, and the ten largest hold 3.5% to 5%. One Seattle source followed patients from active infection through their disease course.

The specimen sequenced was peripheral blood. This clonotype originated in a man between 60 and 70 years old with COVID-19, enrolled during active disease. The V and J genes are TRBV6-1 and TRBJ2-2; TRBD2 agrees at 7 bases. CDR3 residues: CASSDWGGIDTGELFF. The DNA for the CDR3 is TGTGCCAGCAGTGATTGGGGGGGTATAGACACCGGGGAGCTGTTTTTT.